This TCR beta chain was captured by sequencing in a study of regulatory T cells in long-lasting Graves disease. Assembly of TCR beta libraries relied on iRepertoire HTBI primers together with Arm-PCR of CDR3 regions. Via MiXCR, TCRdb re-called the multiplex PCR reads, giving one row per CDR3 protein. The sample lists some 600,000 distinct CDR3 sequences; roughly a sixth were seen once. As regards this clonotype: Its antigen is not identified.

The CDR3 totals 13 residues. V was clipped by 5 bases and J by 2 bases, with 6 bases between them. The germline V gene has CDR1 MGHRA and CDR2 YSYEKL. Study findings and constraints: Repertoires from persistent disease leaned toward TRBV28, TRBJ1-2 and TRBJ2-5. Persistent patients shared more public clonotypes (2,741) than new patients (roughly 970).

Described time point: newly diagnosed GD, antithyroid drugs for less than 3 months. PBMC-derived RNA was used for the TCR library. The same sample was also studied in work on T cells in Graves' hyperthyroidism and ophthalmopathy. As that report states: Before onset, by a median of about six months, the model predicted ophthalmopathy.

The chain has TRBV4-1 and TRBJ1-4; no clear D. Sequencing used peripheral blood mononuclear cells (PBMCs), obtained at new diagnosis, from a patient treated with antithyroid drugs. The source of this sequence is a man aged 18 to 29 with Graves disease. The CDR3 DNA reads as TGCGCCAGCAGCTCTGGGACTAATGAAAAACTGTTTTTT. This sequence encodes CASSSGTNEKLFF.